The sample holds a few counts of the clone carrying this T cell receptor beta chain. Libraries were prepared by immunoSEQ multiplex PCR; TCRdb keeps only in-frame clonotypes and omits some of them. The table has 90,000 to 100,000 clones, 88% seen once. This record belongs to a study of control samples from healthy donors and cancer patients. V dropped 3 bases and J dropped 2 bases, with 14 bases sitting between them. CDR3 length: 15 residues. CDR1 SGDLS and CDR2 YYNGEE come from the germline V gene. The chain has TRBV9 and TRBJ1-2, with D possibly TRBD1 on 6 matching bases. Sequencing was carried out using blood. The sequence came from a woman aged 70-85 years in good health. CDR3 nucleotide sequence: TGTGCCAGCAGCGCCCCCCGGGGGGCCAACTATGGCTACACCTTC. This encodes CASSAPRGANYGYTF.